This TCR beta chain emerged from a study of blood T cell repertoires in COVID-19. Assay: immunoSEQ multiplex PCR; the TCRdb copy retains only in-frame clones and omits some. In the table there are about 85,000 clones, about 80% of which are singletons. Germline CDR1 MGHDK, CDR2 SYGVNS. Losses at the gene ends were 4 bases for V and 4 bases for J; bases not matched to a gene: 9. This CDR3 has 16 residues. Specimen: peripheral blood. The rearrangement links TRBV25-1 to TRBJ1-2, with TRBD1 matching 10 bases. The receptor was isolated from a man in his 60s with acute or convalescent COVID-19. CDR3 loop: CASSAYRDRGGYGYTF. The DNA of the CDR3 is TGTGCCAGCAGTGCTTACCGGGACAGGGGAGGCTATGGCTACACCTTC.